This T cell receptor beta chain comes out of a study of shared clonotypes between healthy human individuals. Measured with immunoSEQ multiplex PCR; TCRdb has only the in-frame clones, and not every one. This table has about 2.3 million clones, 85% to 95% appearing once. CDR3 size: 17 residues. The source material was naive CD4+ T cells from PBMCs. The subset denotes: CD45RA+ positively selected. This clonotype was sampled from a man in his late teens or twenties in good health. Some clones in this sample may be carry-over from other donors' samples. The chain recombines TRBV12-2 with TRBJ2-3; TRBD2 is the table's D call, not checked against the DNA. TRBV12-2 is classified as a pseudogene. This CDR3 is CASRLGGALAGTDTQYF. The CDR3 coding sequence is TGTGCAAGTCGCTTAGGAGGGGCCCTAGCGGGGACAGATACGCAGTATTTT.